This T cell receptor beta chain came from a study of blood T cell repertoires in COVID-19 (dated by TCRdb to the early 2020s). General notes on the study: The collaborator samples originated in the United States, Italy and Spain and spanned the acute and convalescent phases of COVID-19. The repertoires were made available in a free public database intended to serve as a resource for research on the immune response to SARS-CoV-2. Sample metadata almost always included a de-identified subject ID, COVID-19 status, age in years and sex. The prospective study material was composed of cDNA or gDNA derived from T cells, B-cell-depleted T cells, or PBMCs. Deeply sampled blood TCRbeta repertoires from subjects exposed to, actively infected with, or recovered from COVID-19 were included in the dataset. Where available, HLA class I and class II types were taken from metadata supplied by the sample provider and were not determined by assay-based typing. Samples were obtained from the ongoing ImmuneRACE study (first 160 participants) and from 1,200 or so subjects provided by 6 global collaborators. The full study reports these points: The quantity of clinical and demographic metadata differed by source and by participant and was supplied without curation.

One collaborating source in Seattle enrolled patients during active infection and followed them longitudinally through the course of disease. Whole blood was collected in K2EDTA tubes by collaborating institutions according to the institutions' own protocols. For TCRbeta analysis, collaborators shipped samples in one of three forms: frozen whole blood, isolated PBMCs, or DNA extracted from either of those sample types. The immunoSEQ Assay, a bias-controlled multiplex PCR, was used to amplify TCRbeta CDR3 regions from genomic DNA. Turning to the authors' computational methods: Within the assay, amplification of reference gene primers was used to estimate how many nucleated cells each sample contained. To quantify the absolute abundance of each unique TCRbeta CDR3 rearrangement, sequence reads were collapsed and filtered. Productive Simpson clonality was computed per sample as the square root of Simpson's diversity index over productive rearrangements. TCRdb mirrors the immuneACCESS table, restricted to in-frame sequences. Some clones are absent from its copies; in checked studies, under half trace to an unresolved V gene, and the reason for the others is unknown. V and J calls and clone size are copied from that table; D and trimming were computed from the DNA. In this sample the table shows approximately 500,000 clones, about 88% of which occur a single time. 0.8% to 0.9% of the sample lies in the top ten.

Comment on this clone: The target of this receptor is not known. No quality values exist for individual bases; no much larger clone is one base distant.

CDR1 SGHNT and CDR2 YENEEA were looked up in the germline V gene. At the junction V is shortened by 5 bases and J by 1 base; bases outside the gene matches: 3. Including the terminal cysteine and phenylalanine, the CDR3 comprises 15 residues. Of the read, only the CDR3 DNA is kept; its 45 bases are in frame from base 1. In this chain, TRBV11-3 is recombined with TRBJ2-3, and 10 junction bases match TRBD2. The sample comprised peripheral blood. The clonotype comes from a man aged 18 to 30 with COVID-19, enrolled during active disease. The CDR3 reads CASSGAGGGTDTQYF. The DNA sequence follows: TGTGCCAGCAGCGGAGCGGGAGGGGGCACAGATACGCAGTATTTT.